The 21 T cell receptor beta chains below come from one sample, sequenced in a study of spatial heterogeneity in lung cancer. TCRdb itself ran the 5' RACE reads through MiXCR, one entry per CDR3 protein. The sample lists tens of thousands of distinct CDR3 sequences, about 12% occurring once. Specified time point: sample taken at primary tumor resection. Sequenced material: PBMCs, taken at surgery. The source of these receptors is a male donor with early-stage non-small cell lung cancer.

This clonotype was found many times. V usage is TRBV24-1 and J usage is TRBJ2-1, with 7 bases aligning to TRBD2. In germline, CDR1 is KGHDR, CDR2 SFDVKD. The CDR3 has 18 amino acids. The V gene end was trimmed by 0 bases and the J gene end by 0 bases; junction bases not matched to a gene: 7. CDR3 in DNA: TGTGCCACCAGTGATTTGCCCCGCGGGGGAAGCTCCTACAATGAGCAGTTCTTC. It specifies CATSDLPRGGSSYNEQFF.

The V and J genes are TRBV5-4 and TRBJ1-1, with unresolved D. From germline, CDR1 is SGHNT and CDR2 YYREEE (reference sequence). V was clipped by 1 base and J by 5 bases, with 6 bases between them. The CDR3 loop spans 12 amino acids. Here the CDR3 DNA reads TGTGCCAGCAGCTTGAAAGGAACTGAAGCTTTCTTT. Its protein product is CASSLKGTEAFF.

This clonotype was counted a few times. The chain is built from TRBV15 and TRBJ1-1; D is undetermined. This CDR3 contains 13 residues. V lost 5 bases to trimming and J lost 5 bases, with 12 bases between them. The germline V gene has CDR1 LNHNV and CDR2 YYDKDF (reference sequence). The DNA of the CDR3 is TGTGCCACCAGCGCCGGACCGGGTACTGAAGCTTTCTTT. Protein: CATSAGPGTEAFF. Full variable domain (rest looked up from reference TRBV15 and TRBJ1-1): DAMVIQNPRYQVTQFGKPVTLSCSQTLNHNVMYWYQQKSSQAPKLLFHYYDKDFNNEADTPDNFQSRRPNTSFCFLDIRSPGLGDTAMYLCATSAGPGTEAFFGQGTRLTVV.

The V gene is TRBV24-1, the J gene TRBJ1-2, with a possible D match to TRBD1 (6 bases). V dropped 4 bases and J dropped 4 bases, with 18 bases sitting between them. The CDR3 contains 16 residues. Per the germline V gene, CDR1 is KGHDR and CDR2 is SFDVKD. CDR3 amino acids: CATSEGRDMPIYGYTF. In DNA form, the CDR3 reads TGTGCCACCAGTGAGGGGCGGGACATGCCAATCTATGGCTACACCTTC.

This clonotype was observed a few times. This rearrangement joins TRBV6-6 to TRBJ2-5; possibly TRBD1 or TRBD2 for D (6 bases each). The V and J ends lost 0 bases and 5 bases respectively, with 10 bases between them. The CDR3 spans 14 residues. Germline V gene sequence: CDR1 MNHNY, CDR2 SVGAGI (reference sequence). The CDR3 is CASSYSRGEETQYF. In nucleotides, the CDR3 is TGTGCCAGCAGTTACTCGAGGGGGGAGGAGACCCAGTACTTC.

V and J are TRBV20-1 and TRBJ1-2, with no clear D. Per the germline V gene, CDR1 is DFQATT and CDR2 is SNEGSKA (reference sequence). V lost 8 bases, J lost 1 base, and 8 bases lay in between. The CDR3 runs 11 residues. This CDR3 reads CSPTHNYGYTF. CDR3 DNA sequence: TGCAGTCCGACTCATAACTATGGCTACACCTTC.

This clonotype was counted many times. The genes are TRBV10-3 and TRBJ1-4; D perhaps matches TRBD1 (5 bases). The V end lost 7 bases, the J end lost 7 bases, and 13 bases lay between the germline ends. The CDR3 is 13 amino acids. CDR1 ENHRY and CDR2 SYGVKD come from the germline V gene. CDR3 nucleotides: TGTGCCATCATCGCGGTGACAGTTGAAAAACTGTTTTTT. It encodes CAIIAVTVEKLFF.

This chain links TRBV12-3 or TRBV12-4 with TRBJ1-1; no firm D call. The length of the CDR3 is 16 residues. The germline V and J ends were trimmed by 5 bases and 0 bases, with 16 bases remaining between them. The CDR3 nucleotides read TGTGCCAGCAGTGGGCCCCTGGCAGCGATGAACACTGAAGCTTTCTTT. Amino acids: CASSGPLAAMNTEAFF.

The chain is built from TRBV7-9 and TRBJ2-1; tentative D call: TRBD2 (5 bases). The length of the CDR3 is 11 residues. Germline CDR1 is SEHNR and CDR2 is FQNEAQ (reference sequence). V was clipped by 5 bases and J by 9 bases, with 8 bases between them. The CDR3 loop reads CASSTRGEQFF. In nucleotides, the CDR3 is TGTGCCAGCAGCACACGGGGTGAGCAGTTCTTC.

Here the CDR3 DNA reads TGTGCCAGCAGACAATGGGGGAGCACAGATACGCAGTATTTT. This translates into CASRQWGSTDTQYF. This chain joins TRBV28 and TRBJ2-3; D could derive from TRBD1 or TRBD2 (5 bases each). The CDR3 is 14 amino acids. Germline loops: CDR1 MDHEN, CDR2 SYDVKM. V was clipped by 6 bases and J by 0 bases, with 10 bases between them.

This clonotype was observed a few times. The rearrangement joins TRBV4-2 to TRBJ1-4; 12 bases fit TRBD1. From germline, CDR1 is LGHNA and CDR2 YNFKEQ. J gave up 6 bases and V 0 bases, and 2 bases lay outside the gene matches. The CDR3 runs 16 residues. In DNA form, the CDR3 reads TGTGCCAGCAGCCAAGATGGGACAGGGGGCGATGAAAAACTGTTTTTT. As protein: CASSQDGTGGDEKLFF.

This clonotype was detected many times. The chain is built from TRBV29-1 and TRBJ2-7, with D unclear. CDR1 is SQVTM and CDR2 is ANQGSEA in the germline V gene. CDR3 length: 13 amino acids. The V and J ends lost 4 bases and 3 bases respectively, with 13 bases between them. In nucleotides, the CDR3 is TGCAGCGTTGGGAGTCCGAACAACTACGAGCAGTACTTC. This encodes CSVGSPNNYEQYF.

This clonotype was seen just once. This chain links TRBV11-1 with TRBJ2-1; TRBD2 matches at 10 bases. CDR1 and CDR2 from the germline V gene are SGHAT and FQDESV (reference sequence). The junction had 6 bases not matched to a gene; V was cut back by 1 base and J by 9 bases. The CDR3 extends over 15 amino acids. CDR3 protein: CASSLVSSGSGEQFF. The CDR3 DNA is TGTGCCAGCAGCTTAGTGTCTAGCGGGAGCGGTGAGCAGTTCTTC.

There are a few counts of this clonotype. This rearrangement joins TRBV3-1 to TRBJ1-5; D call uncertain. This CDR3 has 15 residues. Germline assignment: CDR1 LGHDT and CDR2 YNNKEL (reference sequence). V was clipped by 1 base and J by 2 bases, with 9 bases between them. The CDR3 reads CASSQGGSRNQPQHF. In DNA form, the CDR3 reads TGTGCCAGCAGCCAAGGGGGTTCGCGCAATCAGCCCCAGCATTTT.

This clonotype was counted at least ten times. The V gene is TRBV9, the J gene TRBJ2-1, with D tentatively TRBD1 (6 bases). With 0 bases removed from V and 2 bases from J, the gap between germline ends came to 12 bases. The CDR3 length is 16 residues. Germline V gene sequence: CDR1 SGDLS, CDR2 YYNGEE. The CDR3 spells CASSVGGLAAYNEQFF. The CDR3 nucleotides read TGTGCCAGCAGCGTAGGGGGGCTAGCAGCCTACAATGAGCAGTTCTTC.

The V call is TRBV7-9, the J call TRBJ2-2, with D unclear. Trimming took off 3 bases at V and 0 bases at J, with 8 bases between the two ends. Per the germline V gene, CDR1 is SEHNR and CDR2 is FQNEAQ (reference sequence). The CDR3 runs to 15 residues. The CDR3 is CASSFMDANTGELFF. The CDR3 nucleotides are TGTGCCAGCAGCTTCATGGACGCGAACACCGGGGAGCTGTTTTTT. The variable domain in full, completed from reference TRBV7-9 and TRBJ2-2, reads DTGVSQNPRHKITKRGQNVTFRCDPISEHNRLYWYRQTLGQGPEFLTYFQNEAQLEKSRLLSDRFSAERPKGSFSTLEIQRTEQGDSAMYLCASSFMDANTGELFFGEGSRLTVL.

The V call is TRBV5-1, the J call TRBJ1-6; D is unresolved. Deletions cut 1 base from V and 0 bases from J, with 11 bases between. The CDR3 has 17 residues. Germline CDR1 SGHRS, CDR2 YFSETQ. CDR3 DNA: TGCGCCAGCAGCTTGAAGGACGGGAGCTCCTATAATTCACCCCTCCACTTT. It yields the protein CASSLKDGSSYNSPLHF.

A few counts support this clonotype. V is TRBV6-5 and J is TRBJ1-1, with TRBD1 as a possible D gene (6 bases). The CDR3 consists of 11 residues. In germline, CDR1 is MNHEY, CDR2 SVGAGI. Trimming stripped 7 bases from V and 8 bases from J, with 11 bases between. CDR3 nucleotides: TGTGCCAGCACCGTGGGGGCAGAAGCTTTCTTT. Translated, it gives CASTVGAEAFF.

This clonotype was recorded a few times. The rearrangement uses TRBV6-2 or TRBV6-3 and TRBJ2-1, with 7 bases that match TRBD2. Germline V gene data show CDR1 as MNHEY and CDR2 as SVGEGT. With 4 bases clipped from V and 8 bases from J, the junction kept 11 bases outside the gene matches. This CDR3 has 15 residues. The CDR3 here is CASSSPRGGRYEQFF. DNA of the CDR3: TGTGCCAGCAGTTCCCCCCGGGGAGGGCGTTATGAGCAGTTCTTC.

This clonotype occurred many times. The chain combines TRBV20-1 with TRBJ1-1; D remains unclear. V was clipped by 1 base and J by 6 bases, with 15 bases between them. This CDR3 spans 14 amino acids. Per the germline V gene, CDR1 is DFQATT and CDR2 is SNEGSKA (reference sequence). The CDR3 DNA follows: TGCAGTGCTAGAGGGCAATTGGCGGGCCCTGAAGCTTTCTTT. This sequence encodes CSARGQLAGPEAFF.

This clonotype has a handful of counts. The chain is built from TRBV10-3 and TRBJ2-5; D gene ambiguous. Germline V gene sequence: CDR1 ENHRY, CDR2 SYGVKD. The CDR3 is made up of 13 amino acids. V dropped 2 bases and J dropped 10 bases, with 14 bases sitting between them. CDR3 loop: CAISEEEPRGQYF. The CDR3 nucleotides are TGTGCCATCAGTGAGGAGGAACCTAGAGGCCAGTACTTC.